The rows below give T cell receptor beta chains drawn from one sample of a study of control samples from healthy donors and cancer patients. Clones were read by immunoSEQ multiplex PCR, and TCRdb kept only the in-frame ones, dropping some. The table lists some 120,000 clones, 89% of them singletons, with approximately 39% in the top ten. Sequenced input: blood. These receptors came from a man aged 50-60 years in good health. The CDR3 runs from the conserved cysteine through the conserved F or W. Each record gives: V gene, D gene, J gene, clone size, CDR3 DNA, CDR3 protein. The D gene is left open where the match is weak. Clone size is shown for a subset of rows, as once, few, many or a class of expanded clone.

>TRBV29-1|-|TRBJ2-5|-
TGCAGCGTTGATACGGGGATGCTTCAGTACTTC
CSVDTGMLQYF
>TRBV27|-|TRBJ1-4|-
TGTGCCAGCAGTTTATCCCAGGACTATGAAAAACTGTTTTTT
CASSLSQDYEKLFF
>TRBV19|-|TRBJ2-7|-
TGTGCCAGTAGTATGACAGGTGTAACCTACGAGCAGTACTTC
CASSMTGVTYEQYF
>TRBV29-1|-|TRBJ1-2|-
TGCAGCGTTGGAGGATTAAGCGGCTATGGCTACACCTTC
CSVGGLSGYGYTF
>TRBV6-2/TRBV6-3|-|TRBJ2-1|once
TGTGCCAGCAGTTACGGGGGGTCGGGGCACAATGAGCAGTTCTTC
CASSYGGSGHNEQFF
>TRBV2|TRBD2|TRBJ2-7|-
TGTGCCAGCAGTGCGCGGGAGGGCGAGCAGTACTTC
CASSAREGEQYF
>TRBV21-1|-|TRBJ2-5|-
TGTGCCAGCAGCAGTTGCTACCCTCTAAGACCGGGGTCAAAAGAGACCCAGTACTTC
CASSSCYPLRPGSKETQYF
>TRBV6-5|TRBD1|TRBJ1-1|-
TGTGCCAGCACCCGGGACAGGGGCCCGAACACTGAAGCTTTCTTT
CASTRDRGPNTEAFF
>TRBV6-1|TRBD2|TRBJ2-5|-
TGTGCCAGCAGTGAAGCGCTTCGGGCTAGCGGGGGGGGTTCCAATAAAGAGACCCAGTACTTC
CASSEALRASGGGSNKETQYF
>TRBV30|-|TRBJ1-2|-
TGTGCCTGGAACCCGGGACTGCTAGGGGGCTACACCTTC
CAWNPGLLGGYTF
>TRBV3-1/TRBV3-2|-|TRBJ1-6|-
TGTGCCAGCAGCCCCGGACGGGCATTATCACCCCCCCACTTT
CASSPGRALSPPHF
>TRBV30|-|TRBJ1-5|-
TGTGCCTGGAGTCTGGTAAGCAATCAGCCCCAGCATTTT
CAWSLVSNQPQHF
>TRBV19|-|TRBJ1-5|-
TGTGCCAGTTCCCTTGGGAATCAGCCCCAGCATTTT
CASSLGNQPQHF
>TRBV6-5|-|TRBJ2-3|-
TGTGCCAGCAGCTACTGGGGGAGGGGGTTAGATACGCAGTATTTT
CASSYWGRGLDTQYF
>TRBV6-5|-|TRBJ2-7|-
TGTGCCAGCAGTTACTCTGGGACATATTCCTACGAGCAGTACTTC
CASSYSGTYSYEQYF
>TRBV3-1/TRBV3-2|-|TRBJ1-2|few
TGTGCCAGCAGCCTGGACTGGAGCTATGGCTACACCTTC
CASSLDWSYGYTF
>TRBV5-1|-|TRBJ2-2|-
TGCGCCAGTTCGGAGAACACCGGGGAGCTGTTTTTT
CASSENTGELFF